This is a list of T cell receptor beta chains from one sample in a study of T cell changes during pregnancy in multiple sclerosis. Only in-frame clones appear in the TCRdb table, and some are missing; sequencing was by immunoSEQ multiplex PCR. The sample shows more than 35,000 clones, approximately 90% of them seen only once. The sample consisted of CD4+ T cells from peripheral blood mononuclear cells, taken in the third trimester of pregnancy. These receptors were obtained from a female donor with multiple sclerosis, enrolled in a pregnancy study. The CDR3 runs from the conserved cysteine through the conserved F or W. A D gene is named only where the DNA matches it firmly. Clone size is not always given. Where it is, it says once, few, many or a class for expanded clones.

TRBD1	TRBV28	NA	TRBJ2-7	CASSRTGVKNYEQYF	TGTGCCAGCAGTCGGACAGGGGTTAAAAACTACGAGCAGTACTTC
TRBD1	TRBV7-7	NA	TRBJ2-7	CASSPGQGAFEQYF	TGTGCCAGCAGCCCAGGACAGGGGGCATTCGAGCAGTACTTC
NA	TRBV5-1	NA	TRBJ1-3	CASSPTAQDSGNTIYF	TGCGCCAGCAGCCCGACGGCCCAGGACTCTGGAAACACCATATATTTT
TRBD2	TRBV28	NA	TRBJ2-2	CASSSSGSSGELFF	TGTGCCAGCAGCTCTAGCGGGAGTTCTGGGGAGCTGTTTTTT
TRBD1	TRBV5-5	NA	TRBJ2-5	CASSFLGQVTQETQYF	TGTGCCAGCAGCTTCCTGGGACAGGTAACTCAAGAGACCCAGTACTTC
NA	TRBV13	NA	TRBJ1-4	CASSLRGKSEKLFF	TGTGCCAGCAGCTTAAGGGGAAAGAGTGAAAAACTGTTTTTT
TRBD1	TRBV7-2	NA	TRBJ1-5	CASSPRTGLFNQPQHF	TGTGCCAGCAGCCCTCGGACAGGCCTCTTCAATCAGCCCCAGCATTTT
NA	TRBV6-1	once	TRBJ2-1	CASSGRNRDKIF	TGTGCCAGCAGTGGGCGTAACAGGGATAAGATCTTC
TRBD2	TRBV11-2	once	TRBJ2-7	CASSLGLAIDYEQYF	TGTGCCAGCAGCTTAGGACTAGCTATTGACTACGAGCAGTACTTC
TRBD1	TRBV12-5	NA	TRBJ1-1	CASGFTGARTEAFF	TGTGCTAGTGGTTTCACAGGGGCGAGAACTGAAGCTTTCTTT
TRBD1	TRBV10-3	once	TRBJ2-1	CAISLTPGQGPNEQFF	TGTGCCATCAGCCTAACCCCGGGACAGGGTCCCAATGAGCAGTTCTTC
TRBD2	TRBV6-6	NA	TRBJ2-7	CASSYQSGTVYEQYF	TGTGCCAGCAGTTACCAGAGCGGGACCGTCTACGAGCAGTACTTC
NA	TRBV7-9	NA	TRBJ1-5	CASSETEINQPQHF	TGTGCCAGCAGCGAAACAGAGATCAATCAGCCCCAGCATTTT
NA	TRBV18	NA	TRBJ2-3	CASSPTRDSPTDTQYF	TGTGCCAGCTCACCAACCCGGGACTCTCCCACAGATACGCAGTATTTT
TRBD2	TRBV6-5	NA	TRBJ2-3	CASRPPSGYTDTQYF	TGTGCCAGCAGACCCCCTAGCGGATACACAGATACGCAGTATTTT
TRBD1	TRBV18	NA	TRBJ2-7	CASSPNFVTGDRYEQYF	TGTGCCAGCTCACCAAATTTTGTTACAGGGGACCGCTACGAGCAGTACTTC
TRBD2	TRBV7-3	NA	TRBJ2-1	CASSLLGGSSYNEQFF	TGTGCCAGCAGCTTACTTGGCGGGAGCTCCTACAATGAGCAGTTCTTC
TRBD1	TRBV5-6	once	TRBJ1-5	CASSSWTGGNQPQHF	TGTGCCAGCAGCTCCTGGACAGGGGGGAATCAGCCCCAGCATTTT
TRBD1	TRBV2	NA	TRBJ1-4	CASRMDRGLNEKLFF	TGTGCCAGCAGGATGGACAGGGGTTTAAATGAAAAACTGTTTTTT
TRBD2	TRBV6-5	NA	TRBJ2-7	CASRAGLGSYEQYF	TGTGCCAGCAGAGCGGGGCTGGGTTCCTACGAGCAGTACTTC
NA	TRBV28	NA	TRBJ2-7	CASSLIRATGTYEQYF	TGTGCCAGCAGCCTAATCCGGGCCACAGGGACCTACGAGCAGTACTTC
TRBD2	TRBV9	NA	TRBJ2-1	CASSMGLANSYNEQFF	TGTGCCAGCAGCATGGGACTAGCGAACTCCTACAATGAGCAGTTCTTC
TRBD2	TRBV10-3	NA	TRBJ2-2	CALERREGSGELFF	TGTGCCCTGGAGAGGCGGGAGGGATCCGGGGAGCTGTTTTTT
NA	TRBV7-2	NA	TRBJ2-7	CASSLDFGEQYF	TGTGCCAGCAGCTTAGATTTCGGCGAGCAGTACTTC
NA	TRBV7-2	NA	TRBJ2-5	CASSASVLETQYF	TGTGCCAGCAGCGCTAGCGTCCTTGAGACCCAGTACTTC
NA	TRBV11-3	NA	TRBJ2-5	CASSLGSSTSTGETQYF	TGTGCCAGCAGCTTAGGATCATCCACCTCAACAGGGGAGACCCAGTACTTC
NA	TRBV7-2	NA	TRBJ2-1	CASSLAQVDEQFF	TGTGCCAGCAGCTTAGCCCAGGTTGATGAGCAGTTCTTC
TRBD1	TRBV13	NA	TRBJ1-5	CASSGTGDQPQHF	TGTGCCAGCAGCGGGACAGGGGATCAGCCCCAGCATTTT
TRBD2	TRBV7-9	once	TRBJ2-1	CASNNFRAGGDNEQFF	TGTGCCAGCAACAATTTCAGAGCGGGAGGGGACAATGAGCAGTTCTTC
NA	TRBV5-6	once	TRBJ1-5	CASSLDGGIGNQPQHF	TGTGCCAGCAGCTTGGATGGAGGTATAGGAAATCAGCCCCAGCATTTT
NA	TRBV30	NA	TRBJ2-7	CAWSTGGYEQYF	TGTGCCTGGAGTACGGGCGGGTACGAGCAGTACTTC
TRBD2	TRBV4-3	NA	TRBJ2-2	CASSLTTSGMAGELFF	TGCGCCAGCAGCCTGACGACTAGCGGGATGGCCGGGGAGCTGTTTTTT
TRBD2	TRBV7-3	NA	TRBJ2-2	CASSLREGSRELFF	TGTGCCAGCAGCTTAAGGGAGGGGTCGCGGGAGCTGTTTTTT
NA	TRBV5-6	once	TRBJ2-7	CASSPDIAYEQYF	TGTGCCAGCAGCCCGGACATTGCCTACGAGCAGTACTTC
TRBD1	TRBV4-1	NA	TRBJ1-2	CASSHPTGGYYGYTF	TGCGCCAGCAGCCACCCGACAGGGGGCTACTATGGCTACACCTTC
TRBD1	TRBV9	NA	TRBJ2-7	CASSAGGQGMYEQYF	TGTGCCAGCAGCGCCGGGGGACAGGGGATGTACGAGCAGTACTTC
TRBD2	TRBV7-2	NA	TRBJ2-7	CASSSPGLAGAYEQYF	TGTGCCAGCAGCTCACCGGGACTAGCGGGAGCCTACGAGCAGTACTTC
TRBD2	TRBV6-6	NA	TRBJ2-7	CASTEVGLEGEQYF	TGTGCCAGCACCGAGGTAGGACTAGAAGGCGAGCAGTACTTC
TRBD1	TRBV11-3	NA	TRBJ2-1	CASSQGQAGNEQFF	TGTGCCAGCAGCCAGGGACAGGCGGGGAATGAGCAGTTCTTC
NA	TRBV10-1	NA	TRBJ2-1	CASSDAVAANYNEQFF	TGCGCCAGCAGTGACGCTGTAGCGGCAAATTACAATGAGCAGTTCTTC
TRBD1	TRBV7-2	NA	TRBJ1-2	CASSGGTGGRYGYTF	TGTGCCAGCAGCGGCGGGACAGGGGGACGCTATGGCTACACCTTC
NA	TRBV11-2	NA	TRBJ2-3	CASSLDGGPPDTQYF	TGTGCCAGCAGCTTGGACGGAGGGCCCCCAGATACGCAGTATTTT
NA	TRBV5-4	NA	TRBJ2-5	CASSLGGASEETQYF	TGTGCCAGCAGCTTGGGGGGCGCTAGCGAGGAGACCCAGTACTTC
NA	TRBV19	NA	TRBJ1-1	CASSGPGYPLRTEAFF	TGTGCCAGTAGTGGGCCGGGATACCCCTTACGGACTGAAGCTTTCTTT
NA	TRBV6-1	NA	TRBJ2-2	CASSGSTGGDTGELFF	TGTGCCAGCAGTGGGAGTACAGGGGGGGACACCGGGGAGCTGTTTTTT
TRBD1	TRBV6-5	NA	TRBJ2-7	CASSRDRGRTYEQYF	TGTGCCAGCAGCCGAGACAGGGGCCGGACCTACGAGCAGTACTTC